This T cell receptor (beta chain) is from a study of T cells in localized non-small cell lung cancer. Findings and caveats of the study: T cell clonality was highest in uninvolved adjacent lung, above tumor. Higher blood T cell density tracked longer overall survival. Heterogeneity remains possible because sequencing was limited to only one tumor region. In adjacent lung, a median about 54 of the top 100 tumor clones were found.

This clone was counted once. Antigen specificity is unknown. Between the trimmed V and J ends, which lost 4 bases and 1 base, there was a span of 11 bases. The CDR3 runs 14 residues. Germline V gene lookup returns CDR1 SGHRS and CDR2 YFSETQ. Sequenced by immunoSEQ multiplex PCR; TCRdb stores in-frame clones only, minus some. The table has fewer than 12,000 clones, 70% to 80% seen once. The rearrangement joins TRBV5-1 to TRBJ1-1; the D is unclear. The source of this sequence is a male donor aged 60 or over with stage I lung adenocarcinoma. The specimen was peripheral blood, collected before any cancer treatment. The CDR3 DNA sequence: TGCGCCAGCAGCGCCGGACGGAAGAACACTGAAGCTTTCTTT. Its protein is CASSAGRKNTEAFF.